This T cell receptor beta chain was identified during a study of blood T cell repertoires in COVID-19. For the study at large: Nucleic acid was either cDNA or gDNA, and it came from T cells, B-cell-depleted T cells, or PBMCs.

This table comes from immunoSEQ multiplex PCR, and its TCRdb copy is limited to in-frame clones, with some not included. The sample shows approximately 200,000 clones, roughly 88% of them seen only once. In germline, CDR1 is LGHDT, CDR2 YNNKEL (reference sequence). Unmatched junction bases numbered 1, after V lost 3 bases and J lost 3 bases. The CDR3 totals 16 residues. The origin of this receptor is a woman in her twenties or thirties who had been exposed to COVID-19. The sample was PBMCs or T cells enriched from blood (not recorded which). The chain carries TRBV3-1 (or the pseudogene TRBV3-2) and TRBJ2-1; 14 nucleotides align to TRBD2. The CDR3 coding sequence is TGTGCCAGCAGCCAGGGACTAGCGGGAGACTACAATGAGCAGTTCTTC. Encoded protein: CASSQGLAGDYNEQFF.